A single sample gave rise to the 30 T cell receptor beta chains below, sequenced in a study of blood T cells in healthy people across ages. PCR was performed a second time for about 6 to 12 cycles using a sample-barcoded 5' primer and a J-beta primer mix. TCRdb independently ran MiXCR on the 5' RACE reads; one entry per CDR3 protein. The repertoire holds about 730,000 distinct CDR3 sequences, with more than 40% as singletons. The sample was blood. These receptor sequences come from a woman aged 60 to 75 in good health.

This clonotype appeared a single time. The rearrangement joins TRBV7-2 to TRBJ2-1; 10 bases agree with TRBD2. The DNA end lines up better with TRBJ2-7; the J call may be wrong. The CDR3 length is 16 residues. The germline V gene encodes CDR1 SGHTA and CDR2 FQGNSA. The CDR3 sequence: CASSFDSGRAYNEQYF. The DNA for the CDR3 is TGTGCCAGCAGTTTCGACAGCGGGAGGGCCTACAATGAGCAGTACTTC.

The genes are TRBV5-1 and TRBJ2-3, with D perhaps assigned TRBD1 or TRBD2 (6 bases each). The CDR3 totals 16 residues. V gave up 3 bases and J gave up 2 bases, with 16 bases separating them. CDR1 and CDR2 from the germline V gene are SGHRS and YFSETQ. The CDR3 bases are TGCGCCAGCAGCTGGAGTGAGGGGGGCTCCACAGATACGCAGTATTTT. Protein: CASSWSEGGSTDTQYF.

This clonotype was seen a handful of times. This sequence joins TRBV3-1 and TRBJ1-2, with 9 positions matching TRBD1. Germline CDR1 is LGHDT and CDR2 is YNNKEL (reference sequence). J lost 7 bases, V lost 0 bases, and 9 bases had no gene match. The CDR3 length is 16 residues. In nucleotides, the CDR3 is TGTGCCAGCAGCCAAGAATCAGGGACAGGGCTGTCTGGCTACACCTTC. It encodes CASSQESGTGLSGYTF.

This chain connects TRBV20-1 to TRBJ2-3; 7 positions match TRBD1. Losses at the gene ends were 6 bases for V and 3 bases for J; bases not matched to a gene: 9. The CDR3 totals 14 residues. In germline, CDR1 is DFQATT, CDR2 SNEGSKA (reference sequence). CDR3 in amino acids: CSATLRGRTDTQYF. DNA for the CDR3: TGCAGTGCCACCTTGAGGGGGCGGACAGATACGCAGTATTTT.

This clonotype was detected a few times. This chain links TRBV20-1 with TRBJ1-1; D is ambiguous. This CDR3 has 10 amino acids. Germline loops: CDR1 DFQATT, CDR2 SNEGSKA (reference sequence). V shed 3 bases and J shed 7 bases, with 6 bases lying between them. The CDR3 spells CSASRDEAFF. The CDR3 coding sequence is TGCAGTGCTAGTCGTGATGAAGCTTTCTTT.

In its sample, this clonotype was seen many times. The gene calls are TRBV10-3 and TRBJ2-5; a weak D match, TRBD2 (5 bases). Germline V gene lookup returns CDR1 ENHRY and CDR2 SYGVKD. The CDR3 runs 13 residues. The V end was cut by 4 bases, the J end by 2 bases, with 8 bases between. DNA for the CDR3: TGTGCCATCAGTGGGAGGCCACAAGAGACCCAGTACTTC. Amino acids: CAISGRPQETQYF.

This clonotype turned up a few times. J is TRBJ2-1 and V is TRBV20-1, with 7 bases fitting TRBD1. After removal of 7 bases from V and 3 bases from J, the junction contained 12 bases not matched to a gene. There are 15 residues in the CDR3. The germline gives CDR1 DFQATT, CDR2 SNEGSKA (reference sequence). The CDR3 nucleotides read TGCAGTGGTACCGGGACAGAAAAATTCTACAATGAGCAGTTCTTC. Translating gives CSGTGTEKFYNEQFF.

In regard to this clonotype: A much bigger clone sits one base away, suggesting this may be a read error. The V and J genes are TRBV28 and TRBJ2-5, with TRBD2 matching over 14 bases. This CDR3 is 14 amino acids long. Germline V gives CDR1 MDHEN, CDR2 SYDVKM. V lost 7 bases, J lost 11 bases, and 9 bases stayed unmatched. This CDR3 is CASIRTSGRNEQYF. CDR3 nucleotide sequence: TGTGCCAGCATAAGGACTAGCGGGAGGAATGAGCAGTACTTC.

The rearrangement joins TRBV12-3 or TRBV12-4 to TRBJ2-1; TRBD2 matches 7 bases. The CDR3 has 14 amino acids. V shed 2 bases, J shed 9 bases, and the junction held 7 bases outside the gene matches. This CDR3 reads CASSLSGITLEQFF. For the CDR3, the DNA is TGTGCCAGCAGTTTAAGCGGGATAACTCTTGAGCAGTTCTTC.

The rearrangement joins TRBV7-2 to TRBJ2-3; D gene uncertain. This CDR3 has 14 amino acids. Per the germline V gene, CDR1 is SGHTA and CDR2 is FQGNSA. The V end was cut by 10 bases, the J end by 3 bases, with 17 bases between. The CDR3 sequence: CATTPHPKTDTQYF. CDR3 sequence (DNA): TGTGCCACCACCCCACACCCCAAGACAGATACGCAGTATTTT. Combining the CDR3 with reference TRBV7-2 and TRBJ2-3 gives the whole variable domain GAGVSQSPSNKVTEKGKDVELRCDPISGHTALYWYRQSLGQGLEFLIYFQGNSAPDKSGLPSDRFSAERTGGSVSTLTIQRTQQEDSAVYLCATTPHPKTDTQYFGPGTRLTVL.

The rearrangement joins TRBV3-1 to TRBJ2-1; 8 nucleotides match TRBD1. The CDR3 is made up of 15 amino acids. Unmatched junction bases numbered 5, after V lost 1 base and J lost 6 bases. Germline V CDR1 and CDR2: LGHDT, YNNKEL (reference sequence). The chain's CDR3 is CASSQAGQAVNEQFF. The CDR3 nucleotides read TGTGCCAGCAGCCAAGCGGGACAGGCGGTCAATGAGCAGTTCTTC.

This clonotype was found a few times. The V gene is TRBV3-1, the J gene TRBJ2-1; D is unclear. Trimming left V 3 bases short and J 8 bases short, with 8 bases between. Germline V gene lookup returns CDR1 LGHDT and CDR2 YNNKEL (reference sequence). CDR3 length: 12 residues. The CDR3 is CASSHRNDEQFF. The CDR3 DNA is TGTGCCAGCAGCCACCGGAACGATGAGCAGTTCTTC.

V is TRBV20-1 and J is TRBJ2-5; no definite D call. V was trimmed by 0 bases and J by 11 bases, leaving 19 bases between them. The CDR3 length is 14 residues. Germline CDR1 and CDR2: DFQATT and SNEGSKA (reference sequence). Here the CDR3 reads CSAREMDGSYGQYF. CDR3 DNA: TGCAGTGCTAGAGAAATGGACGGTTCCTACGGGCAGTACTTC.

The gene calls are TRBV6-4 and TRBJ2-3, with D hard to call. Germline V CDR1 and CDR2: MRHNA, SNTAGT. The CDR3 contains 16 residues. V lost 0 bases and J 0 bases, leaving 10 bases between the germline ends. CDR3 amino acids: CASSDSESSSTDTQYF. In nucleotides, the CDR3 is TGTGCCAGCAGTGACTCAGAGAGTTCTAGCACAGATACGCAGTATTTT.

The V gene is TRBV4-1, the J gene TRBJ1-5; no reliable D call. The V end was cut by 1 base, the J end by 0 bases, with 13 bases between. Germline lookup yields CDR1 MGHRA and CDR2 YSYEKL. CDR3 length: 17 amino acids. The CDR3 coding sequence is TGCGCCAGCAGCCAAGTTGATCTGTTCTCTAGCAATCAGCCCCAGCATTTT. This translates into CASSQVDLFSSNQPQHF.

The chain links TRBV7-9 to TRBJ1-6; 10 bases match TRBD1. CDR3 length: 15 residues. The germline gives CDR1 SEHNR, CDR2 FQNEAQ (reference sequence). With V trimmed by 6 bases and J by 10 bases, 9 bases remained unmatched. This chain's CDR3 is CASRKNGTGVSPLHF. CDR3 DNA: TGTGCCAGCAGAAAAAATGGGACAGGGGTGTCACCCCTCCACTTT.

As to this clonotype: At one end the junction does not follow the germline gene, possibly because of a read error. CDR3 nucleotide sequence: TGCGGCGTTGAAAGGAGGGAAGGGGCCTACGAGCAGTACTTC. It yields the protein CGVERREGAYEQYF. V and J are TRBV29-1 and TRBJ2-7, with a tentative D call TRBD2 (6 bases). Looked up from germline, CDR1 is SQVTM and CDR2 is ANQGSEA. The CDR3 covers 14 residues.

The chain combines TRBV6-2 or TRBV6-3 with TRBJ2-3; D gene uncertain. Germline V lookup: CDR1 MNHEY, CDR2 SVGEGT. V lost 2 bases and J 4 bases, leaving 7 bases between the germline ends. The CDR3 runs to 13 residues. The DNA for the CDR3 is TGTGCCAGCAGTTACCACGGGTCAGATACGCAGTATTTT. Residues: CASSYHGSDTQYF.

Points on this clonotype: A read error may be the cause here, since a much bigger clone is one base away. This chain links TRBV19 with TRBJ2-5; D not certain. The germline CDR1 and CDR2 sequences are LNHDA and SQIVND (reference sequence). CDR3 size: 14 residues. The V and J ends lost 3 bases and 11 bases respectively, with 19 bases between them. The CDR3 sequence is CASSMGGQYNEQYF. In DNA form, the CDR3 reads TGTGCCAGTAGTATGGGCGGTCAGTACAATGAGCAGTACTTC.

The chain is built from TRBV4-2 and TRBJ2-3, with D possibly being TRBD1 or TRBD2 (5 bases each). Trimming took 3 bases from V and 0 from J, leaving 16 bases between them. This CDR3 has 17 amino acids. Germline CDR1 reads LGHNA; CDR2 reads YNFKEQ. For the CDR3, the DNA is TGTGCCAGCAGCCATCAGGGCGGGCCCGTCAGCACAGATACGCAGTATTTT. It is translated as CASSHQGGPVSTDTQYF.

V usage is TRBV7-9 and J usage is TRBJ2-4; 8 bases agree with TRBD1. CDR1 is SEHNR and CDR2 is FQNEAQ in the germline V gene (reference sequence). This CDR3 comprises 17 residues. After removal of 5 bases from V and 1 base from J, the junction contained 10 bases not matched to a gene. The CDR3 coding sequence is TGTGCCAGCAGCCCCTTGACAGGGGATGAGGCCAAAAACATTCAGTACTTC. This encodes CASSPLTGDEAKNIQYF.

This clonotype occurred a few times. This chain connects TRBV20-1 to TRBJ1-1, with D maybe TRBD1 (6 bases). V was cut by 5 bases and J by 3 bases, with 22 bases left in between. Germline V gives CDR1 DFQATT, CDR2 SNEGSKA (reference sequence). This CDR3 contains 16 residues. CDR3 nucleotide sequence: TGCAGTGCTGCCCACCCCAACAGGGCGGTGGACACTGAAGCTTTCTTT. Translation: CSAAHPNRAVDTEAFF.

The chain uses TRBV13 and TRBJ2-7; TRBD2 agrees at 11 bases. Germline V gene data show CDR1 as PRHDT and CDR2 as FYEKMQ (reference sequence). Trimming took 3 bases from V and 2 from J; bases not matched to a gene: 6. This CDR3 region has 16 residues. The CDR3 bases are TGTGCCAGCAGCTTGGTACTAGCGGGAGAACCCTACGAGCAGTACTTC. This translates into CASSLVLAGEPYEQYF.

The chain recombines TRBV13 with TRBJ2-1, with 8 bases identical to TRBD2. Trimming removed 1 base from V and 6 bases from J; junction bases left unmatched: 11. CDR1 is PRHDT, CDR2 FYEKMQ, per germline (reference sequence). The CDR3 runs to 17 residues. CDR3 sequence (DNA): TGTGCCAGCAGCTTAGTTCTCGGGAGGGGGGCCCTCAATGAGCAGTTCTTC. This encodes CASSLVLGRGALNEQFF.

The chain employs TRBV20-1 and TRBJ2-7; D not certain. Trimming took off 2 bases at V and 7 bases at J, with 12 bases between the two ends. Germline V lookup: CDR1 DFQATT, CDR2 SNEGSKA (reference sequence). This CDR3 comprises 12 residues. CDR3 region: CSARKSYNEQYF. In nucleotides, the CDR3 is TGCAGTGCTAGAAAGTCCTACAATGAGCAGTACTTC.

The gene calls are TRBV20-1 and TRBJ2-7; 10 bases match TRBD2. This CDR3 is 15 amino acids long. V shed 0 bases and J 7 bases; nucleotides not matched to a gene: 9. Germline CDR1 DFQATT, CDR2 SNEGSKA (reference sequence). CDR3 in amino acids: CSARDPSGSHNEQYF. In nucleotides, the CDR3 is TGCAGTGCTAGAGATCCTAGCGGGAGCCACAATGAGCAGTACTTC.

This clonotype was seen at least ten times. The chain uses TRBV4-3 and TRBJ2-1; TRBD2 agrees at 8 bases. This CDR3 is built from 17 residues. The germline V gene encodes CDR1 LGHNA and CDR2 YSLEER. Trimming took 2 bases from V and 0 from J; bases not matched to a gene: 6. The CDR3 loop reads CASSQLAGLGSYNEQFF. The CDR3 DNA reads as TGCGCCAGCAGCCAATTGGCGGGACTAGGCTCCTACAATGAGCAGTTCTTC.

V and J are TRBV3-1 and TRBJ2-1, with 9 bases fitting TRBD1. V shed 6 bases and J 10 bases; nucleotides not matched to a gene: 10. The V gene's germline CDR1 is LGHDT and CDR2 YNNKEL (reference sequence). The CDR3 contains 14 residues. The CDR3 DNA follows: TGTGCCAGCAGGGAACAGGGGGCGCTCGGAGAGCAGTTCTTC. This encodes CASREQGALGEQFF.

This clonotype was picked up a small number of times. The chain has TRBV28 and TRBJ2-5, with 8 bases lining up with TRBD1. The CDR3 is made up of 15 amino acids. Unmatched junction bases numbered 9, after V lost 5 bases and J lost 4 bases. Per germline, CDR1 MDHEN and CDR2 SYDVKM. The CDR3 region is CASSPGQGVVETQYF. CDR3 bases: TGTGCCAGCAGTCCCGGACAGGGAGTGGTAGAGACCCAGTACTTC. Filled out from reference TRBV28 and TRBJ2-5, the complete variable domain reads DVKVTQSSRYLVKRTGEKVFLECVQDMDHENMFWYRQDPGLGLRLIYFSYDVKMKEKGDIPEGYSVSREKKERFSLILESASTNQTSMYLCASSPGQGVVETQYFGPGTRLLVL.

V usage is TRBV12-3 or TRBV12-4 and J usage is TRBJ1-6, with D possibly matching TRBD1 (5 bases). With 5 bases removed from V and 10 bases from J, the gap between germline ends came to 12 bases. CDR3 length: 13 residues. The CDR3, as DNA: TGTGCCAGCAGTGTACGGGGCCAATCACCCCTCCACTTT. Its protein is CASSVRGQSPLHF.